These 14 T cell receptor beta chains were sequenced from one sample in a study of radiotherapy plus CTLA-4 blockade in lung cancer. The protocol was immunoSEQ multiplex PCR, while the TCRdb copy is restricted to in-frame clones and leaves out a portion. The sample consists of 90,000 to 95,000 clones, 80% to 90% of them appearing once. The sequencing here drew on peripheral blood, taken from a patient treated with radiotherapy plus ipilimumab. The origin of the receptors is a human donor with non-small cell lung cancer who had stable disease on radiotherapy plus ipilimumab.

V and J are TRBV2 and TRBJ2-7, with TRBD2 as a possible D gene (6 bases). Germline assignment: CDR1 SNHLY and CDR2 FYNNEI. The CDR3 is 11 residues long. Trimming cost V 7 bases and J 6 bases, with 10 bases left between them. CDR3 DNA sequence: TGTGCCAGCATTGGAGGGCGCGAGCAGTACTTC. This translates into CASIGGREQYF. The full variable domain, rest sourced from reference TRBV2 and TRBJ2-7, is EPEVTQTPSHQVTQMGQEVILRCVPISNHLYFYWYRQILGQKVEFLVSFYNNEISEKSEIFDDQFSVERPDGSNFTLKIRSTKLEDSAMYFCASIGGREQYFGPGTRLTVT.

The chain has TRBV30 and TRBJ1-1; TRBD1 might be the D (5 bases). Germline-derived CDR1 and CDR2 are GTSNPN and SVGIG (reference sequence). The CDR3 has 14 amino acids. Trimming took 3 bases from V and 0 from J, leaving 11 bases between them. CDR3 nucleotides: TGTGCCTGGAGCTCAAGGGGCTTGAACACTGAAGCTTTCTTT. Translated: CAWSSRGLNTEAFF.

This clone occurred once. This sequence joins TRBV28 and TRBJ2-7, with D possibly TRBD2 on 5 matching bases. The CDR3 length is 14 residues. CDR1 MDHEN and CDR2 SYDVKM come from the germline V gene. The V end lost 5 bases, the J end lost 0 bases, and 11 bases lay between the germline ends. CDR3 coding DNA: TGTGCCAGCAGTCGGGGAAGGAGCTCCTACGAGCAGTACTTC. It specifies CASSRGRSSYEQYF.

This chain uses TRBV7-9 with TRBJ2-7; D is ambiguous. CDR1 and CDR2 (germline): SEHNR, FQNEAQ (reference sequence). The CDR3 runs 13 residues. V was pared by 1 base and J by 6 bases, with 10 bases between. The CDR3 DNA is TGTGCCAGCAGCTTAGGTACGACGGCCGAGCAGTACTTC. It codes for CASSLGTTAEQYF. Drawing the rest from reference TRBV7-9 and TRBJ2-7, the complete variable domain is DTGVSQNPRHKITKRGQNVTFRCDPISEHNRLYWYRQTLGQGPEFLTYFQNEAQLEKSRLLSDRFSAERPKGSFSTLEIQRTEQGDSAMYLCASSLGTTAEQYFGPGTRLTVT.

J is TRBJ2-3 and V is TRBV5-1; TRBD2 matches at 9 bases. Germline values: CDR1 SGHRS, CDR2 YFSETQ. The CDR3 is 15 amino acids. J lost 4 bases, V lost 4 bases, and 7 bases had no gene match. This CDR3 is CASSRGTSSADTQYF. CDR3 nucleotide sequence: TGCGCCAGCAGCAGAGGGACTAGCAGTGCAGATACGCAGTATTTT.

The chain joins TRBV18 to TRBJ1-4; D uncertain. This CDR3 has 14 amino acids. Trimming removed 3 bases at V and 8 bases at J, with 13 bases between. The germline V gene has CDR1 KGHSH and CDR2 LQKENI. The CDR3 loop is CASSPGRPPEKLFF. CDR3 nucleotide sequence: TGTGCCAGCTCACCCGGCCGACCGCCCGAAAAACTGTTTTTT.

The chain combines TRBV18 with TRBJ1-2; maybe TRBD1 (6 bases). Germline CDR1 reads KGHSH; CDR2 reads LQKENI. The CDR3 has 13 amino acids. With 2 bases removed from V and 7 bases from J, the gap between germline ends came to 11 bases. CDR3 DNA sequence: TGTGCCAGCTCACCAACAGGGCCGGCTGGCTACACCTTC. Its translation: CASSPTGPAGYTF.

This clone turned up a few times. The chain links TRBV4-1 to TRBJ1-3; D call uncertain. CDR3 size: 15 residues. The germline V gene encodes CDR1 MGHRA and CDR2 YSYEKL. V dropped 1 base and J dropped 10 bases, with 17 bases sitting between them. The CDR3 loop reads CASSQAALGLSTIYF. DNA of the CDR3: TGCGCCAGCAGCCAAGCCGCTCTGGGTTTGTCGACCATATATTTT.

This clone was seen only once. The chain joins TRBV9 to TRBJ2-3; TRBD1 matches 9 bases. The CDR3 consists of 15 residues. Germline V CDR1 and CDR2: SGDLS, YYNGEE. V trimming: 4 bases; J trimming: 4 bases; junction bases outside the gene matches: 7. CDR3 sequence (DNA): TGTGCCAGCAGCCTGCGGGACAGGGAGGCAGATACGCAGTATTTT. This encodes CASSLRDREADTQYF.

V is TRBV29-1 and J is TRBJ2-2; possibly TRBD1 for D (5 bases). Germline CDR1 reads SQVTM; CDR2 reads ANQGSEA. This CDR3 has 14 amino acids. In nucleotides, the CDR3 is TGCAGTGGCGTTAGGGGCGGTTTGTTCGGGGAGCTGTTTTTT. Its protein is CSGVRGGLFGELFF.

The CDR3 DNA reads TGCGCCAGCAGCCTGAGAGTCGGGGAGCTGTTTTTT. Its translation: CASSLRVGELFF. V gene TRBV5-1 combines with J gene TRBJ2-2; D unclear. The length of the CDR3 is 12 residues. V was trimmed by 4 bases and J by 7 bases, leaving 8 bases between them. From germline, CDR1 is SGHRS and CDR2 YFSETQ.

The chain couples TRBV9 to TRBJ1-4, with D unresolved. The germline V gene has CDR1 SGDLS and CDR2 YYNGEE. CDR3 length: 17 residues. Trimming left V 0 bases short and J 4 bases short, with 16 bases between. The CDR3 region has the DNA TGTGCCAGCAGCGTAGCGGGAACCTTCCGTCATAATGAAAAACTGTTTTTT. This translates into CASSVAGTFRHNEKLFF.

V is TRBV6-1 and J is TRBJ2-7; TRBD1 matches at 9 bases. From germline, CDR1 is MNHNS and CDR2 SASEGT. The CDR3 covers 14 residues. Germline trimming cut 4 bases from V and 4 bases from J; bases unmatched to any gene: 5. The CDR3 sequence is CASSVYRGQYEQYF. The CDR3 DNA sequence: TGTGCCAGCAGTGTTTACAGGGGGCAGTACGAGCAGTACTTC.

This clone was seen once. This chain links TRBV7-3 with TRBJ2-7; unclear D gene. Germline CDR1 and CDR2: SGHTA and FQGTGA. This CDR3 contains 13 residues. Between the trimmed V and J ends, which lost 2 bases and 1 base, there was a span of 6 bases. Here the CDR3 reads CASSLGLSYEQYF. The CDR3, as DNA: TGTGCCAGCAGCTTAGGTCTTTCCTACGAGCAGTACTTC. Combining the CDR3 with reference TRBV7-3 and TRBJ2-7 gives the whole variable domain GAGVSQTPSNKVTEKGKYVELRCDPISGHTALYWYRQSLGQGPEFLIYFQGTGAADDSGLPNDRFFAVRPEGSVSTLKIQRTERGDSAVYLCASSLGLSYEQYFGPGTRLTVT.